This T cell receptor (beta chain) comes out of a study of T cell repertoires in aging, cancer and after chemotherapy. In the study overall: Six age groups, ranging from 30 or younger to 70 or older, included the donors. Roughly 8.8 million TCR reads made up the full dataset.

Multiplex touch-down PCR with TRB-A/B primers amplified rearranged V-D-J TRB sequences. TCRdb analysed the multiplex PCR reads with MiXCR anew, one entry per CDR3 protein. The sample gives roughly 2,100 distinct CDR3 sequences, 20% to 30% of which show up once; less than 40% is in the top ten. The study's findings and limits: The repertoire data cannot show anything about immunological memory following chemotherapy. Age-matched healthy donors had significantly more diverse, less clonal blood TCR repertoires than untreated cancer patients.

CDR1 is LNHDA, CDR2 SQIVND, per germline (reference sequence). CDR3 length equals 15 residues. J gave up 5 bases and V 1 base, and 6 bases lay outside the gene matches. Amplification of TCR beta used genomic DNA extracted from peripheral blood. This clonotype ranks as large. Antigen unknown. This sequence joins TRBV19 and TRBJ2-5; 8 bases match TRBD2. Material for sequencing was blood. This receptor was obtained from a human donor with a solid tumor. CDR3 coding DNA: TGTGCCAGTAGTATAGCGGGAGGGCCTCGGGAGACCCAGTACTTC. Translated: CASSIAGGPRETQYF.